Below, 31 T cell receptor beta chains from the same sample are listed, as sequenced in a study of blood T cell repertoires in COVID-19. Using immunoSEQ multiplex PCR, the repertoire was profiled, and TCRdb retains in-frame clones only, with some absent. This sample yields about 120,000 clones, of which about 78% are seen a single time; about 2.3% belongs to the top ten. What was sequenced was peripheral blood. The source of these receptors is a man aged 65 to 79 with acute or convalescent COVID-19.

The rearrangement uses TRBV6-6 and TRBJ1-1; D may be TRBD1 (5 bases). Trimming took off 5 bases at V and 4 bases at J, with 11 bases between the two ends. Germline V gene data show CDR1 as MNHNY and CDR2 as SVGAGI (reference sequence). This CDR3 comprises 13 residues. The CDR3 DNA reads TGTGCCAGCAGTCCAGGGAGGGCCACTGAAGCTTTCTTT. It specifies CASSPGRATEAFF.

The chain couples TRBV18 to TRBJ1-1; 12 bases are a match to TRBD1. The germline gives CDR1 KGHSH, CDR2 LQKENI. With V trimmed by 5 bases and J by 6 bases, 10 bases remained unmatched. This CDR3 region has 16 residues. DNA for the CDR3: TGTGCCAGCTCATTGACCCCGGGACAGGGGGCCCCTGAAGCTTTCTTT. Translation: CASSLTPGQGAPEAFF.

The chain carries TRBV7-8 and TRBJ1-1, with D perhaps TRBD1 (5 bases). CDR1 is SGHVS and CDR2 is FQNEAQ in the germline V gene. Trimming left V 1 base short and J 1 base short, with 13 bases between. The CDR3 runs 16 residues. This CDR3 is CASSLGAGTWNTEAFF. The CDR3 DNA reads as TGTGCCAGCAGCTTAGGGGCAGGGACTTGGAACACTGAAGCTTTCTTT.

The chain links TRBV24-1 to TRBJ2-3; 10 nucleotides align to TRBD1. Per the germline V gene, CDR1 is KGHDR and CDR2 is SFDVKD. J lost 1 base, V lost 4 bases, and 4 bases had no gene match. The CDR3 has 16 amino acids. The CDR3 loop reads CATSDPGTGGTDTQYF. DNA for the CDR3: TGTGCCACCAGTGACCCCGGGACAGGGGGCACAGATACGCAGTATTTT.

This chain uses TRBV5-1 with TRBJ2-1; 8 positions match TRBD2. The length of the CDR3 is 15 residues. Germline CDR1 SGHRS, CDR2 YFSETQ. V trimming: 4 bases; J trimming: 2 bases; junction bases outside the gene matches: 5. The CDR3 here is CASSPRGGPYNEQFF. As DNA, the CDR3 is TGCGCCAGCAGCCCCCGGGGGGGTCCCTACAATGAGCAGTTCTTC.

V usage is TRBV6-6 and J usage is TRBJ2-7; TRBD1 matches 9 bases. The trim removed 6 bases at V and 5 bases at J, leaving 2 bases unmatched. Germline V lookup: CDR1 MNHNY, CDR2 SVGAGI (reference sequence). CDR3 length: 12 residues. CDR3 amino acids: CASSRTGDEQYF. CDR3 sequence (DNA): TGTGCCAGCAGCCGGACAGGGGACGAGCAGTACTTC.

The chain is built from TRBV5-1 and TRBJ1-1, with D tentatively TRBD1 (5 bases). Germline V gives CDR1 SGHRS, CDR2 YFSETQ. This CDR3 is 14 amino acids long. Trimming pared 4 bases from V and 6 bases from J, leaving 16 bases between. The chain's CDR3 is CASSPDGGWAEAFF. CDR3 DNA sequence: TGCGCCAGCAGCCCCGACGGGGGGTGGGCTGAAGCTTTCTTT.

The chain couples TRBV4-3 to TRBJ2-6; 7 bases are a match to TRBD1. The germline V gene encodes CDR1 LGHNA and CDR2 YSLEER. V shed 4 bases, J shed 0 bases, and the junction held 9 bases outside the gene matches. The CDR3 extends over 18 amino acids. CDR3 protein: CASSPRTGFNSGANVLTF. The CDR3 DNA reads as TGCGCCAGCAGCCCCCGGACAGGATTCAACTCTGGGGCCAACGTCCTGACTTTC.

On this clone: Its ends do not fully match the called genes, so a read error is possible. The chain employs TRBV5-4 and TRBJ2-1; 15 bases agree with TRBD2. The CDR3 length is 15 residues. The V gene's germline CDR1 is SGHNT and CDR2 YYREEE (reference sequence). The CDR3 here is CASTLGLAGGYEQFF. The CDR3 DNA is TGTGCCAGCACCTTGGGACTAGCGGGGGGTTATGAGCAGTTCTTC. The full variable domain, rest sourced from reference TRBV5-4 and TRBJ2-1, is ETGVTQSPTHLIKTRGQQVTLRCSSQSGHNTVSWYQQALGQGPQFIFQYYREEENGRGNFPPRFSGLQFPNYSSELNVNALELDDSALYLCASTLGLAGGYEQFFGPGTRLTVL.

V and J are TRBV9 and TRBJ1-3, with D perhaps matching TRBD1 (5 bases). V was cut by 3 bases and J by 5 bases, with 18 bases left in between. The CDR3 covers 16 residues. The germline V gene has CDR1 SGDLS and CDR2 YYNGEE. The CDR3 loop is CASSARPAGVRNTIYF. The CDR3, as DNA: TGTGCCAGCAGCGCCCGCCCGGCGGGGGTGAGAAACACCATATATTTT. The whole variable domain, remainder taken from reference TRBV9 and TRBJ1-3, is DSGVTQTPKHLITATGQRVTLRCSPRSGDLSVYWYQQSLDQGLQFLIQYYNGEERAKGNILERFSAQQFPDLHSELNLSSLELGDSALYFCASSARPAGVRNTIYFGEGSWLTVV.

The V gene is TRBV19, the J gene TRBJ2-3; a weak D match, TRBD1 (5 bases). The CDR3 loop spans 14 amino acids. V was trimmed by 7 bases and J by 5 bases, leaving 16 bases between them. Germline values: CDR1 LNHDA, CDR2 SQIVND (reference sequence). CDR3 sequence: CASKGYRGGDTQYF. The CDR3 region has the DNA TGTGCCAGTAAGGGGTACCGAGGTGGAGATACGCAGTATTTT.

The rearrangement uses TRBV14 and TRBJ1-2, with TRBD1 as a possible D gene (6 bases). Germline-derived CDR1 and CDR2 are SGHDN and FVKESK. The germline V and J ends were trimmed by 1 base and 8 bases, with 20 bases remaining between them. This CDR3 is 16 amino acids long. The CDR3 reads CASSQGGGQGSVGYTF. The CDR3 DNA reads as TGTGCCAGCAGCCAAGGAGGCGGGCAGGGGTCGGTCGGCTACACCTTC.

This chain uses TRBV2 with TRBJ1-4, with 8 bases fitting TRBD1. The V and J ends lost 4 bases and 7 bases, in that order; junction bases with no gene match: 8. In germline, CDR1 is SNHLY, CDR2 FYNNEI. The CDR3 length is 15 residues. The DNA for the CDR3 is TGTGCCAGCAGTGGGCAGGGGGCCAGAAGTGAAAAACTGTTTTTT. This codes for CASSGQGARSEKLFF.

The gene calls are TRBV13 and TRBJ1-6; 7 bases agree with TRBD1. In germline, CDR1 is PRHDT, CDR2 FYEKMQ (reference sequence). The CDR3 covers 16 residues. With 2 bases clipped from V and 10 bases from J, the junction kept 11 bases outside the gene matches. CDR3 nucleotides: TGTGCCAGCAGCTTATCCTTAGACAGGGAGGAGTCACCCCTCCACTTT. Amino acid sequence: CASSLSLDREESPLHF.

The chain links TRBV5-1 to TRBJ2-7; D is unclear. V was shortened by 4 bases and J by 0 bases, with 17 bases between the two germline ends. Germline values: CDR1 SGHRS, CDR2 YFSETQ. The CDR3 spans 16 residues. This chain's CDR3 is CASSGQAFTLSYEQYF. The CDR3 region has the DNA TGCGCCAGCAGCGGGCAGGCCTTCACACTCTCCTACGAGCAGTACTTC. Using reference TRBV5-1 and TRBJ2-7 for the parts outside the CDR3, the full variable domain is KAGVTQTPRYLIKTRGQQVTLSCSPISGHRSVSWYQQTPGQGLQFLFEYFSETQRNKGNFPGRFSGRQFSNSRSEMNVSTLELGDSALYLCASSGQAFTLSYEQYFGPGTRLTVT.

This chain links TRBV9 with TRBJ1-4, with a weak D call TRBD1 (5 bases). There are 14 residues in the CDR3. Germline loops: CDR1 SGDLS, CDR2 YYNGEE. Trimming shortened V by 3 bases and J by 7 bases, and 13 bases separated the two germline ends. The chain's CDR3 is CASSATVVGEKLFF. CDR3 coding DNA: TGTGCCAGCAGCGCGACAGTGGTGGGTGAAAAACTGTTTTTT.

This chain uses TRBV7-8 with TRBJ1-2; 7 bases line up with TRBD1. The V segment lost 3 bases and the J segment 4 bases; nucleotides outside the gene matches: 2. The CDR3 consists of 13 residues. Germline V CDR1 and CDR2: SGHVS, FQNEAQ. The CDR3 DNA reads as TGTGCCAGCAGCTTGGGACAGATCTATGGCTACACCTTC. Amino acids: CASSLGQIYGYTF.

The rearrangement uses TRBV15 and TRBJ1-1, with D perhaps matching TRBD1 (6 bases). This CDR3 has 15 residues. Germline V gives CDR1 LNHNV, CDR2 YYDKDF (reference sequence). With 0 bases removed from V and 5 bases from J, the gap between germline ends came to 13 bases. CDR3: CATSRDTGRWTEAFF. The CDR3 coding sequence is TGTGCCACCAGCAGAGATACAGGGCGGTGGACTGAAGCTTTCTTT.

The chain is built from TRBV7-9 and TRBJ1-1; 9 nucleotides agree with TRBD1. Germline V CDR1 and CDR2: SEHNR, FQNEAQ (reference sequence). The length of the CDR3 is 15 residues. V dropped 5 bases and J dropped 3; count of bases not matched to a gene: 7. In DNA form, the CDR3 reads TGTGCCAGCAGCAGGGACAGGGTAGAAGACACTGAAGCTTTCTTT. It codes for CASSRDRVEDTEAFF.

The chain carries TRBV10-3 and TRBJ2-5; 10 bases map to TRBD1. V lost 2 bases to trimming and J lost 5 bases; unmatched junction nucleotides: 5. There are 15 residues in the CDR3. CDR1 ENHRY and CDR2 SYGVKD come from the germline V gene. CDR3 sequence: CAISEAGQGQETQYF. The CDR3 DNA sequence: TGTGCCATCAGTGAGGCGGGACAGGGGCAGGAGACCCAGTACTTC.

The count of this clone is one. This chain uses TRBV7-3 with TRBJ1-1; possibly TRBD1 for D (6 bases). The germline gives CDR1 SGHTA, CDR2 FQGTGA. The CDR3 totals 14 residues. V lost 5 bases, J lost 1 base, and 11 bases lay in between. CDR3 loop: CASSPQGTNTEAFF. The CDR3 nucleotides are TGTGCCAGCAGCCCCCAGGGGACGAACACTGAAGCTTTCTTT. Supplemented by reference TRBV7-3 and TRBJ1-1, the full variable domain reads GAGVSQTPSNKVTEKGKYVELRCDPISGHTALYWYRQSLGQGPEFLIYFQGTGAADDSGLPNDRFFAVRPEGSVSTLKIQRTERGDSAVYLCASSPQGTNTEAFFGQGTRLTVV.

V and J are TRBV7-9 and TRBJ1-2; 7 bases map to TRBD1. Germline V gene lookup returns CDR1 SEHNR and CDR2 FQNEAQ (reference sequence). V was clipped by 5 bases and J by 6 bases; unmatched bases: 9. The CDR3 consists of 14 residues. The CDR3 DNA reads TGTGCCAGCAGCGTGGGGACAGCAAGTGATGGCTACACCTTC. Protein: CASSVGTASDGYTF. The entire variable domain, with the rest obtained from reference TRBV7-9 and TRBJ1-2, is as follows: DTGVSQNPRHKITKRGQNVTFRCDPISEHNRLYWYRQTLGQGPEFLTYFQNEAQLEKSRLLSDRFSAERPKGSFSTLEIQRTEQGDSAMYLCASSVGTASDGYTFGSGTRLTVV.

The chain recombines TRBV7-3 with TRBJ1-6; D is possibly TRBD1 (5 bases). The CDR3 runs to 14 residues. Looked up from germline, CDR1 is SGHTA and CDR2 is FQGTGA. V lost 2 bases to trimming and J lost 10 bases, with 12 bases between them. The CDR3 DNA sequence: TGTGCCAGCAGCTTAGTGGCAGGGCAGTCACCCCTCCACTTT. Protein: CASSLVAGQSPLHF.

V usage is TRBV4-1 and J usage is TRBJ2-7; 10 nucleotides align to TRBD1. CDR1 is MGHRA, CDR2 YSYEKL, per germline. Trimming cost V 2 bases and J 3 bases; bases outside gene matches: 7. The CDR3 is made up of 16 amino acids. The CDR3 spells CASSQPGTGVFYEQYF. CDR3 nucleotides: TGCGCCAGCAGCCAACCAGGGACAGGGGTTTTCTACGAGCAGTACTTC.

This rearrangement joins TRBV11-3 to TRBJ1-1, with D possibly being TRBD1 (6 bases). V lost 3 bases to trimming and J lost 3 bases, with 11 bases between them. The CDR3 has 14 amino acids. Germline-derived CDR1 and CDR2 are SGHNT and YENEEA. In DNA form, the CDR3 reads TGTGCCAGCAGCTTCAGGGGAGGGGACACTGAAGCTTTCTTT. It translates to CASSFRGGDTEAFF.

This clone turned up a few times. The chain's CDR3 is CATSDLGSGGSTDTQYF. The DNA of the CDR3 is TGTGCCACCAGTGATTTGGGAAGCGGGGGCAGCACAGATACGCAGTATTTT. V usage is TRBV24-1 and J usage is TRBJ2-3; 8 nucleotides line up with TRBD2. CDR1 is KGHDR, CDR2 SFDVKD, per germline. The CDR3 contains 17 residues. V lost 0 bases to trimming and J lost 0 bases; unmatched junction nucleotides: 4.

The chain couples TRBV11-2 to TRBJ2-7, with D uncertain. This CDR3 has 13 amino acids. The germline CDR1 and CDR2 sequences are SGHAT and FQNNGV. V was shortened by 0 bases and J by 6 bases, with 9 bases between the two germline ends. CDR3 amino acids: CASSLERIGEQYF. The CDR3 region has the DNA TGTGCCAGCAGCTTAGAGAGAATCGGCGAGCAGTACTTC.

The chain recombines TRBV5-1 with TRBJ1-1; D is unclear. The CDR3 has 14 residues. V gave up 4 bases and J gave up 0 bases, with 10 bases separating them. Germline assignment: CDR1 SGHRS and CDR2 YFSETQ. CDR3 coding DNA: TGCGCCAGCAGCAAGGGAGGCCTGAACACTGAAGCTTTCTTT. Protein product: CASSKGGLNTEAFF.

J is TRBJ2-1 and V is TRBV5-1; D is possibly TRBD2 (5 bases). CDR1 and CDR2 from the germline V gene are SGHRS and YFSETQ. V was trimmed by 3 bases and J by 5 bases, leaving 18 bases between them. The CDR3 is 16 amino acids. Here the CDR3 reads CASSWISGKINNEQFF. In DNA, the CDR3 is TGCGCCAGCAGCTGGATCTCGGGGAAAATCAACAATGAGCAGTTCTTC.

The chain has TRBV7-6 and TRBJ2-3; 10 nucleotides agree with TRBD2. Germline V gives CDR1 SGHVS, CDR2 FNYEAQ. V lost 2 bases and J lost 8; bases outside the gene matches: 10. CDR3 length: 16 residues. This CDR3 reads CASSLLSGGALGTQYF. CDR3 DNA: TGTGCCAGCAGCTTACTCAGCGGGGGGGCCCTAGGTACGCAGTATTTT.

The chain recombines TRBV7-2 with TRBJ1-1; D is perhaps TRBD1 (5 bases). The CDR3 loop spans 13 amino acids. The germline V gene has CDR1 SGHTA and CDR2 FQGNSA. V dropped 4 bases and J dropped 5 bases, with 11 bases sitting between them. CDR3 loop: CASSSQGWTEAFF. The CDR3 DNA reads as TGTGCCAGCAGCTCTCAGGGTTGGACTGAAGCTTTCTTT. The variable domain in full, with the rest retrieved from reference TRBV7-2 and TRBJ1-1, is GAGVSQSPSNKVTEKGKDVELRCDPISGHTALYWYRQSLGQGLEFLIYFQGNSAPDKSGLPSDRFSAERTGGSVSTLTIQRTQQEDSAVYLCASSSQGWTEAFFGQGTRLTVV.